In its sample, the clone carrying this T cell receptor (beta chain) was seen a few times. The data stem from a study of CD8 T cells in Susac syndrome. RNA was extracted with the RNeasy kit, and a quantity of about 0.5 to 1 ug was reverse transcribed using random hexamers. The authors amplified TCR beta CDR3 across 54 Vbeta and 13 Jbeta using immunoSEQ multiplex PCR. Each CDR3 protein gets one entry after TCRdb re-called the immunoSEQ multiplex PCR reads with MiXCR. The sample yields hundreds of thousands of distinct CDR3 sequences, approximately 92% seen once. FACS was used to enrich TEMRA cells, whereas the CD8+ and CD4+ T cells were obtained by negative isolation. J gave up 0 bases and V 5 bases, and 3 bases lay outside the gene matches. The length of the CDR3 is 13 residues. The germline CDR1 and CDR2 sequences are DFQATT and SNEGSKA (reference sequence).

This receptor was identified in a human donor with multiple sclerosis. This chain uses TRBV20-1 with TRBJ2-7; TRBD1 matches 8 bases. The sequencing input was CD4+ T cells from PBMCs. The CDR3 sequence: CSARTGRSYEQYF. The CDR3 nucleotides are TGCAGTGCTCGGACAGGGCGCTCCTACGAGCAGTACTTC.